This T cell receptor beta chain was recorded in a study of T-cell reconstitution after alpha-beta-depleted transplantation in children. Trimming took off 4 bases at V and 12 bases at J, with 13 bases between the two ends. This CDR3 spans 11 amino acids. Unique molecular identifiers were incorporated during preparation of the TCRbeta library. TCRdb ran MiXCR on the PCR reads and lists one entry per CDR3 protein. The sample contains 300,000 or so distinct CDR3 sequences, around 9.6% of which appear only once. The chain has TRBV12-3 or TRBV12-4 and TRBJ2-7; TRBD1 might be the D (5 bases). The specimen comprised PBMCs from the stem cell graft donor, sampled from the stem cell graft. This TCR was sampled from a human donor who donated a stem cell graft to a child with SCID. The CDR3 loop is CASSCGAVLYF. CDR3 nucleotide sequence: TGTGCCAGCAGTTGTGGGGCGGTCCTGTACTTC.